The 3 T cell receptor beta chains presented below share a single source sample, sequenced in a study of graft-versus-host responses after intestinal transplantation. Assay: immunoSEQ multiplex PCR; the TCRdb copy retains only in-frame clones and omits some. The table includes over 3,000 clones, 40% to 50% detected once. The plating included some 200,000 irradiated, violet-dye-labeled stimulator cells together with some 200,000 CFSE-labeled responder cells. The specimen was alloreactive CD8+ T cells from a mixed lymphocyte reaction culture, collected before transplantation. Subset indicated: CFSE-low proliferating T cells sorted from roughly six-day pre-transplant mixed lymphocyte reaction (GvH or HvG direction). These receptors all come from a human patient who was an organ donor for intestinal transplantation.

This sequence joins TRBV10-3 and TRBJ2-7, with 8 bases matching TRBD2. CDR3 length equals 14 residues. With 2 bases clipped from V and 7 bases from J, the junction kept 7 bases outside the gene matches. Germline values: CDR1 ENHRY, CDR2 SYGVKD. This chain's CDR3 is CAISEGAGAWEQYF. The CDR3 nucleotides are TGTGCCATCAGTGAGGGAGCGGGAGCTTGGGAGCAGTACTTC.

The chain employs TRBV6-4 and TRBJ2-7; 10 bases line up with TRBD2. The CDR3 spans 12 residues. CDR1 and CDR2 (germline): MRHNA, SNTAGT. Trimming cost V 8 bases and J 4 bases; bases outside gene matches: 2. The CDR3 DNA reads TGTGCCAGCCTAGCGGGAGCTTACGAGCAGTACTTC. This codes for CASLAGAYEQYF.

This clone was seen more than once but under ten times. The rearrangement links TRBV7-9 to TRBJ2-3; TRBD2 matches at 9 bases. Trimming took 5 bases from V and 1 from J; bases not matched to a gene: 16. CDR3 length equals 19 residues. CDR1 is SEHNR, CDR2 FQNEAQ, per germline (reference sequence). CDR3 amino acids: CASSPLVAGGPSGTDTQYF. CDR3 nucleotide sequence: TGTGCCAGCAGCCCCCTGGTGGCGGGAGGGCCTTCTGGCACAGATACGCAGTATTTT.